This TCR beta chain was observed in a study of shared clonotypes between healthy human individuals. Study-wide points: Sampling covered nothing but blood. Tissue TCR repertoires likely differ from those found in blood.

Genomic DNA of every subset was divided equally among multiple immunoSEQ plates. Sorted-subset replicate PCR reactions contained approximately 190 ng DNA, corresponding to some 28,000 T cell genomes. Data came from immunoSEQ multiplex PCR; TCRdb stores just in-frame clones and leaves some out. The data contain some 2.1 million clones, 85% to 95% of them singletons. V was pared by 5 bases and J by 5 bases, with 13 bases between. The V gene's germline CDR1 is SGHDN and CDR2 FVKESK. CDR3 length: 13 residues. As for this clone: Its cognate antigen is unknown.

Material: naive CD4+ T cells sorted from blood. Subset defined: CD45RA+ positively selected. This chain connects TRBV14 to TRBJ2-7, with TRBD2 as a possible D gene (6 bases). This TCR came from a man younger than 35 in good health. CDR3: CASSSWERDEQYF. Written as DNA, the CDR3 is TGTGCCAGCAGCTCATGGGAGCGGGACGAGCAGTACTTC.